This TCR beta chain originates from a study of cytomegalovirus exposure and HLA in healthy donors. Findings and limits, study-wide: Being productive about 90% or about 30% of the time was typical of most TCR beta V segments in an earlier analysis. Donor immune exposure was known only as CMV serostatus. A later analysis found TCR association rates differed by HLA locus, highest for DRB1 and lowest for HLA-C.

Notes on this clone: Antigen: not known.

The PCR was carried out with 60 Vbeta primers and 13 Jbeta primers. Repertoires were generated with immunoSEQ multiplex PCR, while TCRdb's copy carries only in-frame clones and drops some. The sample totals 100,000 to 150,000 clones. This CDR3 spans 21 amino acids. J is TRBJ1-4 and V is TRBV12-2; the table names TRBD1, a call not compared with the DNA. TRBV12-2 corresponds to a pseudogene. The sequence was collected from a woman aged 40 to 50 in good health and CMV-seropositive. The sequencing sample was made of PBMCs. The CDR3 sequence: CASRLANRRETGWIANEKLFF. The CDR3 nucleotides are TGTGCAAGTCGCTTGGCGAACCGCAGGGAGACAGGGTGGATTGCTAATGAAAAACTGTTTTTT.